The 23 T cell receptor beta chains reported below all come from one sample, sequenced in a study of Graves' ophthalmopathy and Graves' hyperthyroidism. RNA transcripts served as template for amplifying TCR beta CDR3 sequences. Second-round multiplex PCR followed a first-round RT-PCR using HTBI primers. TCRdb passed the multiplex PCR reads through MiXCR, listing each CDR3 protein once. This table has about 740,000 distinct CDR3 sequences, 40% appearing once. Specimen: peripheral blood. All receptors derive from an adult man with Graves' ophthalmopathy.

This clonotype was seen more than once but under ten times. Being one base from a much bigger clone, this may be a read error. The V call is TRBV7-2, the J call TRBJ2-7; 9 bases map to TRBD1. Germline V CDR1 and CDR2: SGHTA, FQGNSA. The CDR3 loop spans 15 amino acids. The CDR3 bases are TGTGCCGGCAGCTTACGACAGGGGGTTTCCTACGAGCAGTACTTC. Residues: CAGSLRQGVSYEQYF.

Turning to this clonotype: One junction end does not reproduce the germline sequence, and a read error may be involved. Written as DNA, the CDR3 is TGTGCCAGCAGTCTGGGGGCCCCGGGGGAGACCCAGTACTTC. It codes for CASSLGAPGETQYF. The chain has TRBV24-1 and TRBJ2-5, with D maybe TRBD1 (6 bases). The CDR3 length is 14 residues. Looked up from germline, CDR1 is KGHDR and CDR2 is SFDVKD.

In regard to this clonotype: An end of the junction differs from the germline gene, which may be a read error. CDR3 sequence (DNA): TGTGCCACCAGCATTAGCAACTCTGAGGCCAACGTCCTGACTTTC. It specifies CATSISNSEANVLTF. The chain joins TRBV15 to TRBJ2-6, with D unresolved. The CDR3 totals 15 residues. Germline CDR1 is LNHNV and CDR2 is YYDKDF (reference sequence). Together with reference TRBV15 and TRBJ2-6, the CDR3 gives the full variable domain: DAMVIQNPRYQVTQFGKPVTLSCSQTLNHNVMYWYQQKSSQAPKLLFHYYDKDFNNEADTPDNFQSRRPNTSFCFLDIRSPGLGDTAMYLCATSISNSEANVLTFGAGSRLTVL.

This clonotype has at least ten counts. The V and J genes are TRBV30 and TRBJ1-1, with D unclear. CDR1 GTSNPN and CDR2 SVGIG come from the germline V gene (reference sequence). Trimming removed 8 bases at V and 1 base at J, with 11 bases between. The CDR3 covers 12 residues. Written as DNA, the CDR3 is TGTGCCCTCGGACGGAAGAACACTGAAGCTTTCTTT. Translation: CALGRKNTEAFF.

Here the CDR3 reads CASSPAGLAGVGEQYF. In DNA, the CDR3 is TGTGCCAGCTCACCTGCGGGACTAGCGGGCGTAGGCGAGCAGTACTTC. This chain connects TRBV9 to TRBJ2-7, with 12 bases lining up with TRBD2. CDR3 length: 16 residues. The germline V gene has CDR1 SGDLS and CDR2 YYNGEE. J lost 6 bases, V lost 7 bases, and 14 bases had no gene match.

This clonotype was picked up many times. V gene TRBV6-5 combines with J gene TRBJ1-2; D is unresolved. Trimming left V 0 bases short and J 3 bases short, with 14 bases between. The germline V gene has CDR1 MNHEY and CDR2 SVGAGI. CDR3 length: 16 amino acids. The CDR3 sequence is CASSYSSGGGDYGYTF. For the CDR3, the DNA is TGTGCCAGCAGTTACTCCTCGGGAGGCGGGGACTATGGCTACACCTTC.

Turning to this clonotype: Relative to the germline gene, one junction end is altered; a read error may explain this. This sequence joins TRBV5-8 and TRBJ2-5, with 7 nucleotides matching TRBD1. TRBJ2-7 matches the DNA end more closely, so the J call is doubtful. This CDR3 has 13 amino acids. Germline CDR1 reads SGHTS; CDR2 reads YDEGEE. The CDR3 DNA reads TGTACCAGCAGCCATTCACAGGGGTCCGAGCAGTACTTC. Amino acid sequence: CTSSHSQGSEQYF.

This clonotype has only a few counts. The V gene is TRBV6-4, the J gene TRBJ2-2; D is perhaps TRBD2 (6 bases). This CDR3 is 15 amino acids long. CDR1 MRHNA and CDR2 SNTAGT come from the germline V gene. V was trimmed by 2 bases and J by 4 bases, leaving 11 bases between them. The CDR3 nucleotides read TGTGCCAGCAGTGACCCGACTAGAAGCACCGGGGAGCTGTTTTTT. Amino acid sequence: CASSDPTRSTGELFF.

Note on this clonotype: This sequence may be a read error, since a much larger clone differs from it by one base. The genes are TRBV20-1 and TRBJ2-7; 9 bases line up with TRBD1. Germline V CDR1 and CDR2: DFQATT, SNEGSKA (reference sequence). The CDR3 has 12 residues. Losses at the gene ends were 3 bases for V and 8 bases for J; bases not matched to a gene: 5. CDR3 region: CSARTGGRKQYF. CDR3 nucleotides: TGCAGTGCTAGGACAGGGGGAAGGAAGCAGTACTTC.

This clonotype was observed at least ten times. This rearrangement joins TRBV20-1 to TRBJ2-5; 7 bases fit TRBD1. The CDR3 contains 12 residues. Germline loops: CDR1 DFQATT, CDR2 SNEGSKA (reference sequence). With V trimmed by 2 bases and J by 6 bases, 3 bases remained unmatched. The CDR3 region is CSARRQGQTQYF. CDR3 nucleotides: TGCAGTGCTAGAAGACAGGGACAGACCCAGTACTTC.

This rearrangement joins TRBV20-1 to TRBJ2-7; 9 positions match TRBD1. CDR3 length: 12 residues. The J segment lost 5 bases and the V segment lost 6 bases, leaving 5 bases of the junction unmatched. CDR1 and CDR2 (germline): DFQATT, SNEGSKA (reference sequence). The CDR3 loop reads CSASRTGDEQYF. CDR3 sequence (DNA): TGCAGTGCCTCAAGGACAGGGGACGAGCAGTACTTC.

V gene TRBV7-9 combines with J gene TRBJ1-2; D is ambiguous. The V gene lost 5 bases and the J gene lost 8 bases, with 15 bases spanning the gap. CDR1 and CDR2 (germline): SEHNR, FQNEAQ (reference sequence). The CDR3 extends over 13 amino acids. The CDR3, as DNA: TGTGCCAGCAGCCAACCGGCGGCTAGCGGCTACACCTTC. It yields the protein CASSQPAASGYTF.

This clonotype occurred many times. The V gene is TRBV12-3 or TRBV12-4, the J gene TRBJ2-7; D remains ambiguous. Trimming took off 3 bases at V and 6 bases at J, with 9 bases between the two ends. The length of the CDR3 is 12 residues. The CDR3 reads CASSFLGGEQYF. The CDR3 DNA reads TGTGCCAGCAGTTTCCTGGGTGGCGAGCAGTACTTC.

The chain recombines TRBV24-1 with TRBJ2-2; D may be TRBD2 (7 bases). Germline loops: CDR1 KGHDR, CDR2 SFDVKD. This CDR3 has 17 residues. Trimming cost V 1 base and J 5 bases, with 16 bases left between them. CDR3 DNA: TGTGCCACCAGTGATTTTGTCAACAGGGAGGGGACCGGGGAGCTGTTTTTT. This gives the protein CATSDFVNREGTGELFF.

The J gene is TRBJ2-5, the V gene TRBV2; tentatively, D is TRBD1 (6 bases). Deletions cut 6 bases from V and 5 bases from J, with 10 bases between. The CDR3 consists of 12 residues. Germline V gene sequence: CDR1 SNHLY, CDR2 FYNNEI. The CDR3: CASRLGAETQYF. The DNA of the CDR3 is TGTGCCAGCAGATTGGGGGCTGAGACCCAGTACTTC.

This sequence joins TRBV12-3 or TRBV12-4 and TRBJ1-4; the D is unclear. The CDR3 runs 14 residues. Trimming removed 8 bases at V and 3 bases at J, with 13 bases between. The chain's CDR3 is CASGSRGSNEKLFF. The CDR3 coding sequence is TGTGCCAGCGGATCACGGGGTTCTAATGAAAAACTGTTTTTT.

The chain uses TRBV30 and TRBJ1-1, with TRBD1 matching over 9 bases. Germline CDR1 and CDR2: GTSNPN and SVGIG (reference sequence). V was clipped by 5 bases and J by 0 bases; unmatched bases: 1. The CDR3 length is 13 residues. Here the CDR3 reads CAWGQGLNTEAFF. Here the CDR3 DNA reads TGTGCCTGGGGACAGGGGCTGAACACTGAAGCTTTCTTT. Complete variable domain (other parts from reference TRBV30 and TRBJ1-1): SQTIHQWPATLVQPVGSPLSLECTVEGTSNPNLYWYRQAAGRGLQLLFYSVGIGQISSEVPQNLSASRPQDRQFILSSKKLLLSDSGFYLCAWGQGLNTEAFFGQGTRLTVV.

This clonotype occurred many times. The chain has TRBV2 and TRBJ1-5, with D possibly matching TRBD1 (5 bases). Germline V lookup: CDR1 SNHLY, CDR2 FYNNEI. This CDR3 is built from 15 residues. Trimming pared 5 bases from V and 0 bases from J, leaving 11 bases between. The CDR3 protein is CASSKTGPSNQPQHF. The CDR3 DNA follows: TGTGCCAGCAGTAAAACAGGACCTAGCAATCAGCCCCAGCATTTT.

The chain recombines TRBV2 with TRBJ2-7, with 8 nucleotides matching TRBD2. The V and J ends lost 6 bases and 0 bases, in that order; junction bases with no gene match: 7. CDR1 is SNHLY and CDR2 is FYNNEI in the germline V gene. The CDR3 sequence is 15 residues long. CDR3 in DNA: TGTGCCAGCAGCCCGAATAGCGGGGCCTCCTACGAGCAGTACTTC. It yields the protein CASSPNSGASYEQYF.

The sample holds one count of this clonotype. This chain links TRBV5-1 with TRBJ2-2, with a possible D match to TRBD2 (6 bases). The CDR3 runs 17 residues. CDR1 is SGHRS and CDR2 is YFSETQ in the germline V gene. The ends were cut back, 0 bases at V and 1 base at J, with 13 bases in the middle. CDR3 DNA sequence: TGCGCCAGCAGCTTGGGGCTCTGGCGGGAGAACACCGGGGAGCTGTTTTTT. Translating gives CASSLGLWRENTGELFF.

This clonotype was detected only a few times. CDR3 bases: TGTGCCAGCAGTGAGATTGTGAGGTTTCGAGGGTATGGCTACACCTTC. This translates into CASSEIVRFRGYGYTF. The chain joins TRBV2 to TRBJ1-2; unclear D gene. Germline loops: CDR1 SNHLY, CDR2 FYNNEI. This CDR3 is built from 16 residues. V was pared by 3 bases and J by 5 bases, with 19 bases between.

At least ten counts were recorded for this clonotype. V is TRBV7-2 and J is TRBJ2-7; D is unclear. Germline V gene lookup returns CDR1 SGHTA and CDR2 FQGNSA. The germline V and J ends were trimmed by 1 base and 2 bases, with 9 bases remaining between them. The CDR3 sequence is 14 residues long. CDR3 sequence reads: CASSLVGSTYEQYF. As DNA, the CDR3 is TGTGCCAGCAGCTTAGTCGGCAGCACCTACGAGCAGTACTTC.

This clonotype appeared many times. This CDR3 is CASSLAARASGVQETQYF. The CDR3 region has the DNA TGTGCCAGCAGCTTAGCAGCTCGGGCTAGCGGGGTACAAGAGACCCAGTACTTC. This chain links TRBV7-6 with TRBJ2-5; 9 positions match TRBD2. The CDR3 has 18 amino acids. CDR1 is SGHVS, CDR2 FNYEAQ, per germline. Germline trimming cut 0 bases from V and 2 bases from J; bases unmatched to any gene: 10.